Reported below is one TCR beta chain. Its antigen is not identified. These data belong to a study of cytomegalovirus exposure and HLA in healthy donors. Study-wide background: Inside one of the first data releases sat around 80 million unique TCRs taken from HLA-typed donors.

At collection, donors were nominally healthy, but unrecorded immune exposures were probable. Study-level results: There were 164 TCR beta chains listed as cytomegalovirus-associated. It was reported that TCR beta sequences correctly inferred the HLA-A and HLA-B alleles for most subjects.

Primers: 60 Vbeta forward and 13 Jbeta reverse. The repertoire was sequenced with immunoSEQ multiplex PCR; TCRdb's copy has only in-frame clones and lacks some. Counted here are around 200,000 clones, 80% to 85% occurring once; the ten biggest clones make up about 5.7%. This sequence originates from a man in his forties or fifties in good health and CMV-seropositive. The sample was PBMCs.

This CDR3 is CASSLEVAGYSGNTIYF. CDR3 nucleotide sequence: TGTGCCAGCAGCTTGGAAGTGGCAGGGTACTCTGGAAACACCATATATTTT. V usage is TRBV5-6 and J usage is TRBJ1-3; TRBD1 might be the D (5 bases). The CDR3 is 17 amino acids. Looked up from germline, CDR1 is SGHDT and CDR2 is YYEEEE. Trimming shortened V by 0 bases and J by 0 bases, and 13 bases separated the two germline ends.